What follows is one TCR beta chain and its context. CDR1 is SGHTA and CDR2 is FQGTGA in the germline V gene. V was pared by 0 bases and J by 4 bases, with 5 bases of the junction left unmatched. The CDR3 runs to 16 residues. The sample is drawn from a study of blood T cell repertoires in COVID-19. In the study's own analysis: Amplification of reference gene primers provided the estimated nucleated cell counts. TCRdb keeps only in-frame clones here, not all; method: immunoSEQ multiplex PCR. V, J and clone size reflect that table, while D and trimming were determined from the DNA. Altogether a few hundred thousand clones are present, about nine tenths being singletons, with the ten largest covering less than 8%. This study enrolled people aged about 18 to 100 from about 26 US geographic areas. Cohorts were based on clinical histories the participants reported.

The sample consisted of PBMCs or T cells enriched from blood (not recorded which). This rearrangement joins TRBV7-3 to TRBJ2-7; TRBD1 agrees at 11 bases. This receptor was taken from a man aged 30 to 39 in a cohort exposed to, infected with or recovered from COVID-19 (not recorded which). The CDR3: CASSLTGQGAGYEQYF. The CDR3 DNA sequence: TGTGCCAGCAGCTTAACAGGACAGGGGGCCGGGTACGAGCAGTACTTC.